The text below deals with one T cell receptor (beta chain). Antigen: not known. Those with chemo-refractory metastatic non-small-cell lung cancer were treated with focal radiation combined with CTLA-4 blockade using ipilimumab. There are 11 residues in the CDR3. V lost 1 base and J 9 bases, leaving 4 bases between the germline ends. The germline V gene has CDR1 KGHSY and CDR2 FQNENV. This entry belongs to a study of radiotherapy plus CTLA-4 blockade in lung cancer. Background on the study: Roughly 17% of enrolled patients responded objectively, and more than 25% had disease control.

Some clones are missing from TCRdb's copy, which holds only in-frame ones; the method was immunoSEQ multiplex PCR. The sample includes about 84,000 clones, 72% of them seen just once. Study observations and caveats: After radiotherapy and ipilimumab, tumor-derived clones expanded in peripheral blood. Dynamics of early blood T cell clones, together with interferon-beta, were reportedly the best predictors of response.

The chain joins TRBV16 to TRBJ2-1, with D unclear. This clonotype was sampled from a human donor with non-small cell lung cancer that progressed on radiotherapy plus ipilimumab. Sequencing was performed on peripheral blood, taken from a patient treated with radiotherapy plus ipilimumab. CDR3 in amino acids: CASSQLSEQFF. The CDR3 DNA reads as TGTGCCAGCAGCCAATTAAGTGAGCAGTTCTTC.